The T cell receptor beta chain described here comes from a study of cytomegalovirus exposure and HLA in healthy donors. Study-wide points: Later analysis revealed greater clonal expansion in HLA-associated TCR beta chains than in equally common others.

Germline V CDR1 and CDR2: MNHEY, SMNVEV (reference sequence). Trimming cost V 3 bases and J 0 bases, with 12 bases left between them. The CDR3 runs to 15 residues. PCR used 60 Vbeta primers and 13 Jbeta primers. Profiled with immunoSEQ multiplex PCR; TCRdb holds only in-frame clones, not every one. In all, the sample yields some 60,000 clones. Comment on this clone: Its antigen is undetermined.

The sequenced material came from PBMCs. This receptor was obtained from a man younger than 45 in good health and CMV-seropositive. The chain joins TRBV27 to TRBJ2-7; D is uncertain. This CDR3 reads CASSLLGQASYEQYF. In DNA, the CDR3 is TGTGCCAGCAGTTTGTTGGGTCAGGCCTCCTACGAGCAGTACTTC.